The source of this T cell receptor (beta chain) is a study of blood T cells in healthy people across ages (dated by TCRdb to the mid-2010s). About the full investigation: Template switching captured roughly one uniquely barcoded TCR beta cDNA molecule per two T cells in model experiments. The donors were divided into four age groups: young (average roughly 15 years), middle-aged (approximately 39), aged (about 56) and long-lived (nearly 85). Using the same blood draw, the study looked at two additional independent replicas of 1 million unique cDNA reads for two donors, one aged 18 to 30 and the other aged 80 or older. The study measured age-related changes in TCR beta repertoire diversity using deep sequencing normalized with unique cDNA molecular identifiers. To avoid experimental bias, donors of different ages were spread randomly across the sequencing lanes.

Receptors were amplified or captured by 5' RACE. For sequencing, an Illumina HiSeq 2500 was employed. A second PCR of about 7 to 12 cycles was run with a J-beta primer mix and a sample-barcoded 5' primer. Each TCR beta cDNA molecule received a unique molecular identifier from a template-switch 5' adaptor carrying 12 random nucleotides. Each sample yielded at least 2.5 million CDR3-containing paired-end reads. First-strand cDNA was synthesized from all RNA with the Mint cDNA synthesis kit, primed by a TRBC-specific oligonucleotide. Following uracil-DNA glycosylase treatment, all cDNA underwent a first 18-cycle PCR with the universal primers M1SS and BC2_uni_R. The original pipeline was this. Each sample was normalized by randomly selecting 1 million high-quality reads, each carrying a distinct molecular identifier. Instead of being binned into consensus sequences, reads with shared molecular identifiers were discarded. MiTCR, set to a Q25 quality threshold and the strictest error-elimination algorithm, was used for CDR3 identification, clonotype clustering and error correction. A nonparametric unseen species model with Euler transformation was used to estimate a lower bound on total TCR beta diversity. TCRdb trimmed the raw reads at Q25, called clones with MiXCR and kept productive beta chains. Rows with one shared CDR3 protein collapse into an entry with the most common genes and DNA. TCRdb's processing, not the authors' own work, is the source of the V and J calls. The sample table shows 1.4 million to 1.5 million distinct CDR3 sequences, and 35% to 45% are seen once. The biggest ten clones account for roughly 8.2% of the sample.

The approximately 41 donors, aged about 6 to 100 years, were systemically healthy Caucasian individuals from Russia. Each donor gave approximately 10 milliliters of peripheral blood, collected into EDTA-treated Vacutainer tubes. PBMCs were isolated by Ficoll-Paque density-gradient centrifugation, with at least 7 million obtained per sample. Trizol reagent was used to extract total RNA from PBMCs, with at least 5 micrograms per sample. For every donor, flow cytometry on a PBMC aliquot measured the percentage of naive CD45RAhigh/CD27high T cells. What the work shows at the level of the full study, not this receptor alone: Because donor CMV infection status was unknown, age-related changes in expanded clonotypes were potentially confounded. Compared with the aged group, more naive CD4+ T cells, fewer expanded clones and increased TCR diversity were shown by the long-lived group, suggesting age selection. Since profiling was done on bulk unsorted PBMCs, naive and antigen-experienced compartments could not be conclusively compared. Estimates of total diversity based on one million sequenced T cells were regarded as lower bounds and as underestimates. The percentage of naive T cells measured by flow cytometry correlated strongly with observed TCR beta diversity. Observed TCR beta diversity per million T cells fell roughly linearly with age, and a significant reduction was already apparent by age roughly 41.

V and J are truncated by 5 bases and 4 bases respectively, leaving an intervening sequence of 12 bases. The CDR3, from cysteine to phenylalanine, totals 13 residues. Just the 39-base CDR3 DNA is kept, in frame starting at base 1. Looking up the germline V gene yields CDR1 MNHNS and CDR2 SASEGT. This clonotype was found once. Its antigen is currently not known. It has no much larger one-base neighbor in the sample; base qualities were not kept. Rearrangement joined TRBV6-1 to TRBJ2-7, with no reliable assignment of the D segment. This sequence originates from a woman younger than 35 in good health. The sample consisted of blood. The bases are TGTGCCAGCAGTTGGGCTTCAGGTTACGAGCAGTACTTC. Translation gives CASSWASGYEQYF.